This T cell receptor beta chain emerged from a study of CD8 T cells in Susac syndrome. Study background: Among the Susac syndrome patients who underwent sequencing, roughly six had clinically active disease, while about eight of them were in remission.

The RNA input was roughly 0.45 to 1 ug, and it was reverse transcribed with random hexamers. TCRdb analysed the immunoSEQ multiplex PCR reads with MiXCR anew, one entry per CDR3 protein. Of about 120,000 distinct CDR3 sequences listed, roughly 95% were seen once; the top ten hold over 0.12%. The authors negatively isolated CD8+ and CD4+ T cells and FACS-enriched TEMRA cells. The sequence was obtained from a human donor with Susac syndrome. Sequencing used CD4+ T cells from PBMCs.

The chain's CDR3 is CASSARPSGPDTQYF. CDR3 bases: TGTGCCAGCAGCGCCCGTCCATCAGGCCCAGATACGCAGTATTTT. This rearrangement joins TRBV9 to TRBJ2-3; D is unresolved. Per germline, CDR1 SGDLS and CDR2 YYNGEE. The CDR3 is 15 residues long. Trimming took 3 bases from V and 4 from J, leaving 15 bases between them.